The present T cell receptor beta chain was sequenced within a study of blood T cell repertoires in COVID-19 (dated by TCRdb to about 2020). Background on the whole study: Samples from collaborators originated in the United States, Italy and Spain and spanned both the acute and convalescent phases of COVID-19. The repertoires were released in a freely available public database intended as a resource for research on the immune response to SARS-CoV-2. Nearly every sample came with metadata listing a de-identified subject ID, COVID-19 status, age in years and sex. Where HLA class I and class II types were available, the types were taken from metadata supplied by the sample provider, not from assay-based typing. Subjects who had been exposed to COVID-19, were actively infected with it, or had recovered from it provided the deeply sampled blood TCRbeta repertoires that made up the dataset. The material from the prospective study consisted of cDNA or gDNA derived from T cells, B-cell-depleted T cells, or PBMCs. The samples were drawn from two sources: the first 160 participants of the ongoing ImmuneRACE study, and over 1,000 subjects contributed by 6 global collaborators.

This clone was seen a single time. The antigen it binds to is not known. Base qualities were left out, and no much larger clone turns up one base away. The collaborating institutions used their own protocols to collect whole blood in K2EDTA tubes. For TCRbeta analysis, collaborators shipped samples in one of three forms: frozen whole blood, isolated PBMCs, or DNA extracted from either of those sample types. TCRbeta CDR3 regions were amplified from genomic DNA by means of the immunoSEQ Assay, a bias-controlled multiplex PCR. Per the original workflow: Nucleated cell counts per sample were estimated from amplification of reference gene primers within the assay. Sequence reads were collapsed and filtered to measure the absolute abundance of every unique TCRbeta CDR3 rearrangement. Productive Simpson clonality was computed per sample as the square root of Simpson's diversity index over productive rearrangements. TCRdb carries this immuneACCESS record with in-frame sequences only. Its versions omit some clonotypes, under half of them owing to an unresolved V gene in the studies checked, with the rest unexplained. That table is the source of V, J and clone size, and D and trimming were worked out from the DNA. Recorded for this sample are 150,000 to 200,000 clones; under 85% of them occurred a single time. Roughly a sixth of the sample is taken by the ten largest.

Study-level results and caveats: The quantity of clinical and demographic metadata differed by source and by participant and was supplied without curation.

The CDR3 numbers 15 residues from cysteine through phenylalanine. The sequence is cut down to CDR3 DNA, 45 bases in frame from base 1. Based on the germline V gene, the CDR1 and CDR2 sequences are SQVTM and ANQGSEA. Trimming takes 6 bases off V and 10 bases off J; junction bases not matched to a gene: 17. This TCR was recovered from a man aged 55 to 70 with active or convalescent COVID-19. The chain is assembled from TRBV29-1 and TRBJ2-1, with TRBD2 identical over 8 junction bases. Sample: peripheral blood. The CDR3 protein sequence reads: CSVAGVAGTLWEQFF. The DNA reads TGCAGCGTCGCGGGGGTAGCGGGGACTTTATGGGAGCAGTTCTTC.